A selection of T cell receptor beta chains follows, all from one sample in a study of CD8 T cells in Susac syndrome. TCRdb reprocessed the immunoSEQ multiplex PCR reads with MiXCR, giving one entry per CDR3 protein. This table holds approximately 190,000 distinct CDR3 sequences, 95% found once. The sample taken for sequencing was CD8+ T cells from PBMCs. The receptor source for this set is a human donor with Susac syndrome. Both conserved end residues are part of each CDR3. The D gene is left open where the match is weak. Clone size, where shown, is once, few, many, or a class for clones that have expanded.

CDR3: CASSVGTGTRSLEQYF; DNA: TGTGCCAGCAGCGTAGGGACCGGGACTAGGAGTCTCGAGCAGTACTTC; J: TRBJ2-7; size: NA; D: TRBD2; V: TRBV9
CDR3: CASSYSGSFSNQPQHF; DNA: TGTGCCAGCAGTTACTCAGGTAGTTTTAGCAATCAGCCCCAGCATTTT; J: TRBJ1-5; size: NA; D: NA; V: TRBV6-6
CDR3: CSARESSQPQHF; DNA: TGCAGTGCTAGAGAGAGTTCCCAGCCCCAGCATTTT; J: TRBJ1-5; size: NA; D: NA; V: TRBV20-1
CDR3: CASSPPELAGSYNEQFF; DNA: TGTGCCAGCAGTCCACCCGAGCTAGCGGGGTCCTACAATGAGCAGTTCTTC; J: TRBJ2-1; size: NA; D: TRBD2; V: TRBV12-3/TRBV12-4
CDR3: CASSPPEGGRYEQYF; DNA: TGTGCCAGCAGCCCTCCGGAGGGCGGGAGATACGAGCAGTACTTC; J: TRBJ2-7; size: NA; D: TRBD2; V: TRBV7-9
CDR3: CASSPDFGEQYF; DNA: TGCGCCAGCAGCCCCGATTTCGGCGAGCAGTACTTC; J: TRBJ2-7; size: NA; D: NA; V: TRBV5-1
CDR3: CASSLARDRPEAFF; DNA: TGTGCCAGCAGCTTAGCGCGGGATAGACCAGAAGCTTTCTTT; J: TRBJ1-1; size: NA; D: NA; V: TRBV11-1
CDR3: CASSEGQGGNEQFF; DNA: TGTGCCAGTAGTGAGGGACAGGGGGGTAATGAGCAGTTCTTC; J: TRBJ2-1; size: NA; D: TRBD1; V: TRBV19
CDR3: CASGGRGYTEAFF; DNA: TGTGCCAGCGGGGGCCGCGGGTACACTGAAGCTTTCTTT; J: TRBJ1-1; size: NA; D: NA; V: TRBV13
CDR3: CASSQDTGGSNTEAFF; DNA: TGTGCCAGCAGCCAAGATACAGGGGGCTCGAACACTGAAGCTTTCTTT; J: TRBJ1-1; size: NA; D: TRBD1; V: TRBV3-1
CDR3: CASSLSGFGQPQHF; DNA: TGTGCCAGCAGTTTATCGGGGTTTGGGCAGCCCCAGCATTTT; J: TRBJ1-5; size: NA; D: NA; V: TRBV27
CDR3: CASSPTSGKTSGNTIYF; DNA: TGTGCCAGCAGCCCGACTTCCGGAAAGACCTCTGGAAACACCATATATTTT; J: TRBJ1-3; size: NA; D: NA; V: TRBV7-2
CDR3: CASSGDRNTEAFF; DNA: TGTGCCAGCAGTGGGGACAGGAACACTGAAGCTTTCTTT; J: TRBJ1-1; size: NA; D: TRBD1; V: TRBV2
CDR3: CASSQGLDGTLLPEAFF; DNA: TGCGCCAGCAGCCAAGGACTAGATGGGACTCTCCTTCCTGAAGCTTTCTTT; J: TRBJ1-1; size: NA; D: NA; V: TRBV4-1
CDR3: CASRRDLTGELFF; DNA: TGTGCCAGCAGACGGGACTTGACCGGGGAGCTGTTTTTT; J: TRBJ2-2; size: NA; D: NA; V: TRBV12-3/TRBV12-4
CDR3: CASSLEGQGATNEKLFF; DNA: TGTGCCAGCAGCTTAGAGGGACAGGGGGCAACTAATGAAAAACTGTTTTTT; J: TRBJ1-4; size: NA; D: TRBD1; V: TRBV13
CDR3: CSVPGTTNYGYTF; DNA: TGCAGCGTACCCGGGACAACTAACTATGGCTACACCTTC; J: TRBJ1-2; size: NA; D: NA; V: TRBV29-1
CDR3: CASSLYPGQTNEQYF; DNA: TGTGCCAGCAGCTTATACCCAGGACAGACAAACGAGCAGTACTTC; J: TRBJ2-7; size: NA; D: NA; V: TRBV11-2
CDR3: CSASRYGASYNEQFF; DNA: TGCAGTGCTAGCCGATACGGGGCGTCCTACAATGAGCAGTTCTTC; J: TRBJ2-1; size: NA; D: NA; V: TRBV20-1
CDR3: CASSLGPGLKTYEQYF; DNA: TGTGCCAGCAGCTTAGGGCCGGGACTAAAGACCTACGAGCAGTACTTC; J: TRBJ2-7; size: NA; D: TRBD2; V: TRBV11-2
CDR3: CASSQVGSGNTIYF; DNA: TGCGCCAGCAGCCAAGTGGGCTCTGGAAACACCATATATTTT; J: TRBJ1-3; size: NA; D: NA; V: TRBV4-1
CDR3: CASSSRGQGETQYF; DNA: TGTGCCAGCAGTTCACGGGGACAGGGAGAGACCCAGTACTTC; J: TRBJ2-5; size: NA; D: TRBD1; V: TRBV2
CDR3: CASSLRGQVNTEAFF; DNA: TGTGCCAGCAGTTTACGGGGGCAGGTGAACACTGAAGCTTTCTTT; J: TRBJ1-1; size: NA; D: NA; V: TRBV27
CDR3: CASSVAGAGANVLTF; DNA: TGTGCCAGCAGCGTAGCCGGGGCTGGGGCCAACGTCCTGACTTTC; J: TRBJ2-6; size: few; D: NA; V: TRBV9
CDR3: CASSQGTGREQYF; DNA: TGCGCCAGCAGCCAAGGGACAGGGAGGGAGCAGTACTTC; J: TRBJ2-7; size: NA; D: TRBD1; V: TRBV4-1